This TCR beta chain originates from a study of PD-1 blockade in classical Hodgkin lymphoma. Study overall: Treatment was intravenous nivolumab, 3 mg/kg every 2 weeks, until progression. General study points: Reported findings placed baseline TCR diversity lower in newly diagnosed patients (compared with healthy donors). A significant rise in TCR diversity by C4D1 was seen for CD4+ but not CD8+ cells. Exclusion removed patients who began nivolumab under 1 year after ASCT.

From germline, CDR1 is SGHRS and CDR2 YFSETQ. Trimming cost V 5 bases and J 5 bases, with 11 bases left between them. The CDR3 extends over 12 amino acids. The repertoire was sequenced with immunoSEQ multiplex PCR; TCRdb's copy has only in-frame clones and lacks some. The table lists tens of thousands of clones, around 68% of them singletons. With regard to this clone: Its specificity is unknown.

Time point noted: cycle 4 day 1 (C4D1), after 5 to 7 weeks of nivolumab. Each patient relapsed following autologous stem cell transplantation, and prior brentuximab vedotin exposure differed. From thawed PBMCs, CD4+ T cells were purified using magnetic negative selection. The TCR sequence derives from a human donor with classical Hodgkin lymphoma. Sequences were derived from CD4+ T cells from blood, sampled before the fourth cycle of nivolumab. The V and J genes are TRBV5-1 and TRBJ2-7; a weak D match, TRBD1 (5 bases). CDR3 bases: TGCGCCAGCAGACTGGACATCGACGAGCAGTACTTC. Its protein is CASRLDIDEQYF.